These T cell receptor beta chains were read from a single sample in a study of blood T cell repertoires in COVID-19. Here immunoSEQ multiplex PCR was the method, and the copy in TCRdb shows in-frame clones only, minus some. The sample has 100,000 to 120,000 clones, about 85% seen once. Material for sequencing was peripheral blood. The receptor set was obtained from a human donor in a cohort sampled during active COVID-19. The CDR3 runs from the conserved cysteine through the conserved F or W. The D gene is left open where the match is weak. Rows may omit the clone size; those that give it use once, few, many or a size class.

d_gene | j_gene | abundance | v_gene | CDR3aa | CDR3nt
- | TRBJ1-6 | once | TRBV5-1 | CASSLESGTPNSPLHF | TGCGCCAGCAGCTTGGAATCAGGGACACCGAATTCACCCCTCCACTTT
- | TRBJ1-4 | many | TRBV6-5 | CASSYSRGNEKLFF | TGTGCCAGCAGTTACTCGCGCGGGAATGAAAAACTGTTTTTT
TRBD1 | TRBJ1-1 | - | TRBV5-1 | CASSLQGLGPTEAFF | TGCGCCAGCAGCTTACAGGGGTTGGGGCCCACTGAAGCTTTCTTT
- | TRBJ1-5 | - | TRBV19 | CASSIVNREAKQPQHF | TGTGCCAGTAGTATAGTTAACCGCGAGGCTAAACAGCCCCAGCATTTT
TRBD1 | TRBJ1-5 | - | TRBV7-2 | CASSPRGHQPQHF | TGTGCCAGCAGCCCAAGGGGGCATCAGCCCCAGCATTTT
- | TRBJ1-5 | - | TRBV11-2 | CASSKDPGGLSNQPQHF | TGTGCCAGCAGCAAAGACCCTGGGGGCTTGAGCAATCAGCCCCAGCATTTT
- | TRBJ1-6 | few | TRBV28 | CASSFLPVRDTVSYNSPLHF | TGTGCCAGCAGTTTCCTACCGGTGAGAGACACTGTCTCCTATAATTCACCCCTCCACTTT
- | TRBJ1-2 | once | TRBV27 | CASSLYLPGQNYGYTF | TGTGCCAGCAGTTTATACCTCCCCGGACAGAACTATGGCTACACCTTC
TRBD2 | TRBJ2-5 | - | TRBV7-2 | CASSLVRAGTRRETQYF | TGTGCCAGCAGCTTAGTCCGGGCCGGGACTAGAAGAGAGACCCAGTACTTC
TRBD1 | TRBJ1-6 | once | TRBV28 | CASRTEGAGASPLHF | TGTGCCAGCAGAACGGAGGGGGCTGGCGCTTCACCCCTCCACTTT
- | TRBJ1-4 | - | TRBV19 | CASRKSDIRGWEKLFF | TGTGCCAGTAGGAAATCGGACATAAGAGGTTGGGAAAAACTGTTTTTT
- | TRBJ2-5 | - | TRBV9 | CASSVALWATQYF | TGTGCCAGCAGCGTAGCTTTGTGGGCGACCCAGTACTTC
TRBD1 | TRBJ2-7 | - | TRBV27 | CASTQRPPGQGADEQYF | TGTGCCAGCACCCAAAGACCCCCGGGACAGGGGGCGGACGAGCAGTACTTC
TRBD1 | TRBJ1-4 | - | TRBV6-1 | CASSDQGGQYEKLFF | TGTGCCAGCAGTGACCAGGGGGGACAGTATGAAAAACTGTTTTTT
TRBD1 | TRBJ2-3 | - | TRBV30 | CAWRRGLRDRVKMGTDTQYF | TGTGCCTGGAGGAGGGGGCTTAGAGACAGGGTGAAAATGGGGACAGATACGCAGTATTTT
- | TRBJ2-2 | - | TRBV5-4 | CASSSRQGTDANTGELFF | TGTGCCAGCAGCTCCCGTCAGGGAACTGACGCGAACACCGGGGAGCTGTTTTTT
- | TRBJ2-3 | - | TRBV5-4 | CASSEVSPDTQYF | TGTGCCAGCAGCGAAGTAAGCCCAGATACGCAGTATTTT
- | TRBJ2-6 | - | TRBV4-3 | CASSPLASSGANVLTF | TGCGCCAGCAGCCCGCTGGCCAGCTCTGGGGCCAACGTCCTGACTTTC
- | TRBJ2-3 | - | TRBV25-1 | CASSPSDKYTDTQYF | TGTGCCAGCAGCCCATCGGACAAGTACACAGATACGCAGTATTTT
TRBD1 | TRBJ1-2 | - | TRBV6-2/TRBV6-3 | CASSMITGAPYGYTF | TGTGCCAGCAGTATGATCACAGGGGCGCCTTATGGCTACACCTTC
TRBD1 | TRBJ1-2 | - | TRBV5-6 | CASRTRGQRYGYTF | TGTGCCAGCAGGACAAGGGGGCAGAGGTATGGCTACACCTTC
TRBD1 | TRBJ1-5 | - | TRBV10-2 | CASSELGTGNQPQHF | TGCGCCAGCAGTGAGCTTGGGACAGGGAATCAGCCCCAGCATTTT
- | TRBJ1-5 | - | TRBV15 | CATSGQGNQPQHF | TGTGCCACCAGCGGCCAGGGCAATCAGCCCCAGCATTTT
- | TRBJ2-6 | - | TRBV7-3 | CASSLRGSGANVLTF | TGTGCCAGCAGCTTACGGGGCTCTGGGGCCAACGTCCTGACTTTC
TRBD1 | TRBJ1-1 | once | TRBV20-1 | CSASPPTGWHTEAFF | TGCAGTGCTAGTCCTCCGACAGGGTGGCACACTGAAGCTTTCTTT
- | TRBJ1-4 | - | TRBV28 | CASSFSGVVEKLFF | TGTGCCAGCAGTTTCTCGGGGGTTGTTGAAAAACTGTTTTTT
TRBD1 | TRBJ1-4 | - | TRBV12-5 | CASSDRVATNEKLFF | TGTGCTAGTAGTGACAGGGTTGCAACTAATGAAAAACTGTTTTTT
TRBD2 | TRBJ2-3 | few | TRBV9 | CASSVGNGGATDTQYF | TGTGCCAGCAGCGTAGGAAACGGGGGGGCCACAGATACGCAGTATTTT
TRBD1 | TRBJ1-4 | - | TRBV11-1 | CASSSGQPNEKLFF | TGTGCCAGCAGCTCGGGACAGCCAAATGAAAAACTGTTTTTT
- | TRBJ2-1 | - | TRBV7-9 | CASSLESNSRQFF | TGTGCCAGCAGCTTGGAGAGCAACTCGCGACAGTTCTTC
- | TRBJ1-3 | few | TRBV7-9 | CASSPSLESSGNTIYF | TGTGCCAGCAGCCCATCCCTGGAGAGCTCTGGAAACACCATATATTTT
TRBD2 | TRBJ2-1 | - | TRBV4-1 | CASSQEEASGREIGNEQFF | TGCGCCAGCAGCCAAGAAGAGGCTAGCGGGAGGGAAATAGGCAATGAGCAGTTCTTC
- | TRBJ2-2 | once | TRBV24-1 | CATSPTENTGELFF | TGTGCCACCAGTCCGACAGAGAACACCGGGGAGCTGTTTTTT
TRBD1 | TRBJ1-5 | - | TRBV3-1/TRBV3-2 | CASSQGTGGQPQHF | TGTGCCAGCAGCCAGGGGACAGGGGGTCAGCCCCAGCATTTT
- | TRBJ1-2 | - | TRBV9 | CASSVALTGFNGYTF | TGTGCCAGCAGCGTAGCCCTGACAGGTTTTAATGGCTACACCTTC